Listed here are 20 T cell receptor beta chains from one sample, sequenced in a study of vaccination effects on CD4 cells after COVID-19. Their antigens remain unidentified. Data came from immunoSEQ multiplex PCR; TCRdb stores just in-frame clones and leaves some out. The sample has 35,000 to 40,000 clones; around 72% are singletons. Peptide-pool stimulation followed by sequencing identified expanded antigen-specific CD4+ clonotypes in the ViraFEST assay. Culturing for approximately 10 days preceded CD4+ T cell isolation. Confirmation by PCR established that the person had SARS-CoV-2 infection between March and December 2020. This sample comprised CD4+ T cells from PBMCs cultured with HCoV-NL63 spike peptides, obtained before COVID-19 vaccination. The origin of the receptors is a human donor who had a prior SARS-CoV-2 infection.

The chain recombines TRBV5-4 with TRBJ2-1; D might be TRBD2 (7 bases). Germline V gene sequence: CDR1 SGHNT, CDR2 YYREEE (reference sequence). The CDR3 covers 16 residues. V was clipped by 2 bases and J by 7 bases, with 19 bases between them. The CDR3 sequence: CASSFLTPGEGNEQFF. The CDR3 DNA reads TGTGCCAGCAGCTTCTTGACGCCAGGGGAGGGGAATGAGCAGTTCTTC.

This chain connects TRBV5-1 to TRBJ2-6; D call uncertain. The CDR3 is 15 residues long. Germline V gene data show CDR1 as SGHRS and CDR2 as YFSETQ. Trimming removed 1 base at V and 4 bases at J, with 9 bases between. The CDR3 is CASSLTASGANVLTF. Here the CDR3 DNA reads TGCGCCAGCAGCTTGACAGCCTCCGGGGCCAACGTCCTGACTTTC. The complete variable domain, with remaining parts taken from reference TRBV5-1 and TRBJ2-6, reads KAGVTQTPRYLIKTRGQQVTLSCSPISGHRSVSWYQQTPGQGLQFLFEYFSETQRNKGNFPGRFSGRQFSNSRSEMNVSTLELGDSALYLCASSLTASGANVLTFGAGSRLTVL.

This clone appeared once. The chain has TRBV18 and TRBJ1-2, with TRBD1 matching 8 bases. CDR3 length equals 14 residues. In germline, CDR1 is KGHSH, CDR2 LQKENI. V dropped 0 bases and J dropped 8; count of bases not matched to a gene: 5. The CDR3 DNA reads TGTGCCAGCTCACCACCGGGGGACAGGTCGGGCTACACCTTC. It specifies CASSPPGDRSGYTF.

The chain carries TRBV18 and TRBJ2-5; D is undetermined. V shed 3 bases and J shed 7 bases, with 15 bases lying between them. Germline CDR1 is KGHSH and CDR2 is LQKENI. This CDR3 is built from 14 residues. The CDR3 spells CASSPAPVRRTQYF. The DNA of the CDR3 is TGTGCCAGCTCACCCGCCCCAGTGCGGAGGACCCAGTACTTC.

The rearrangement uses TRBV6-5 and TRBJ2-1, with a tentative D call TRBD2 (7 bases). The CDR3 is 13 amino acids. The V gene's germline CDR1 is MNHEY and CDR2 SVGAGI. The V gene lost 10 bases and the J gene lost 8 bases, with 18 bases spanning the gap. The CDR3 is CATREDSYHEQFF. CDR3 DNA sequence: TGTGCCACCCGGGAGGACAGCTATCATGAGCAGTTCTTC.

This rearrangement joins TRBV19 to TRBJ2-1, with 7 bases lining up with TRBD1. V was clipped by 4 bases and J by 2 bases; unmatched bases: 11. The CDR3 length is 17 residues. Germline lookup yields CDR1 LNHDA and CDR2 SQIVND (reference sequence). CDR3: CASSTPDRDSAYNEQFF. The CDR3 bases are TGTGCCAGTAGTACCCCGGACCGGGACAGTGCCTACAATGAGCAGTTCTTC. The variable domain in full, with the rest retrieved from reference TRBV19 and TRBJ2-1, is DGGITQSPKYLFRKEGQNVTLSCEQNLNHDAMYWYRQDPGQGLRLIYYSQIVNDFQKGDIAEGYSVSREKKESFPLTVTSAQKNPTAFYLCASSTPDRDSAYNEQFFGPGTRLTVL.

The V call is TRBV9, the J call TRBJ2-7; TRBD1 aligns across 11 bases. Losses at the gene ends were 5 bases for V and 5 bases for J; bases not matched to a gene: 6. The CDR3 has 14 amino acids. Per the germline V gene, CDR1 is SGDLS and CDR2 is YYNGEE. CDR3 in DNA: TGTGCCAGCAGGGCAGGACAGGGGGCGAACGAGCAGTACTTC. This encodes CASRAGQGANEQYF.

J is TRBJ1-3 and V is TRBV5-3, with 12 bases aligning to TRBD1. TRBV5-3 is classed as an ORF, of uncertain function. The CDR3 is made up of 16 amino acids. With V trimmed by 3 bases and J by 4 bases, 5 bases remained unmatched. The CDR3 DNA follows: TGTGCCAGAAGCTCTACCGGGACAGGGGGCGGAAACACCATATATTTT. This gives the protein CARSSTGTGGGNTIYF.

V and J are TRBV3-1 (or the pseudogene TRBV3-2) and TRBJ2-7; 9 nucleotides match TRBD2. The CDR3 covers 18 residues. Germline CDR1 is LGHDT and CDR2 is YNNKEL (reference sequence). V shed 0 bases, J shed 5 bases, and the junction held 14 bases outside the gene matches. The CDR3 bases are TGTGCCAGCAGCCAAGATCTATCCATTAGCGGGAGATTCAACGAGCAGTACTTC. This codes for CASSQDLSISGRFNEQYF.

The gene calls are TRBV12-1 and TRBJ2-5; TRBD2 is the table's D call, not checked against the DNA. TRBV12-1 is designated a pseudogene. The CDR3 extends over 16 amino acids. The CDR3 bases are TGTGCCAGCAGCTTCCCCACCGGCGGGGGCGGAGAGACCCAGTACTTC. It specifies CASSFPTGGGGETQYF.

This clone was counted between two and nine times. V gene TRBV30 combines with J gene TRBJ1-2; 10 bases match TRBD1. Looked up from germline, CDR1 is GTSNPN and CDR2 is SVGIG (reference sequence). The CDR3 has 15 residues. V trimming: 0 bases; J trimming: 4 bases; junction bases outside the gene matches: 5. The chain's CDR3 is CAWSVPGQGTYGYTF. DNA for the CDR3: TGTGCCTGGAGTGTACCGGGACAGGGGACCTATGGCTACACCTTC.

CDR3 protein: CATSRRQGGETQYF. CDR3 DNA: TGTGCCACCAGCAGGAGACAGGGCGGCGAGACCCAGTACTTC. V is TRBV15 and J is TRBJ2-5; 7 nucleotides agree with TRBD1. V was clipped by 3 bases and J by 5 bases; unmatched bases: 6. Germline CDR1 and CDR2: LNHNV and YYDKDF (reference sequence). The length of the CDR3 is 14 residues.

The V gene is TRBV3-1 (or the pseudogene TRBV3-2), the J gene TRBJ1-6, with D uncertain. This CDR3 has 15 residues. The germline gives CDR1 LGHDT, CDR2 YNNKEL (reference sequence). V lost 0 bases and J 8 bases, leaving 11 bases between the germline ends. CDR3 region: CASSQEGVSDSPLHF. DNA for the CDR3: TGTGCCAGCAGCCAAGAAGGAGTCTCGGATTCACCCCTCCACTTT.

This rearrangement joins TRBV5-5 to TRBJ2-7; possibly TRBD2 for D (5 bases). The length of the CDR3 is 16 residues. The germline gives CDR1 SGHKS, CDR2 YYEKEE (reference sequence). The germline V and J ends were trimmed by 4 bases and 0 bases, with 17 bases remaining between them. In DNA form, the CDR3 reads TGTGCCAGCAGCCTCTCGGACTCCCCATTCTCCTACGAGCAGTACTTC. Its protein product is CASSLSDSPFSYEQYF.

This clone was counted once. The chain joins TRBV10-2 to TRBJ2-1; TRBD2 matches at 13 bases. Looked up from germline, CDR1 is WSHSY and CDR2 is SAAADI. Trimming removed 10 bases from V and 5 bases from J; junction bases left unmatched: 11. CDR3 length: 16 amino acids. The CDR3 loop is CATNALGLAGNNEQFF. The DNA of the CDR3 is TGCGCCACCAATGCCCTGGGACTAGCGGGGAACAATGAGCAGTTCTTC.

The rearrangement uses TRBV7-9 and TRBJ2-7, with a tentative D call TRBD2 (6 bases). The CDR3 is 14 amino acids. Germline CDR1 reads SEHNR; CDR2 reads FQNEAQ (reference sequence). The V gene lost 5 bases and the J gene lost 0 bases, with 11 bases spanning the gap. The CDR3 loop is CASSLGGDSYEQYF. The CDR3, as DNA: TGTGCCAGCAGCCTAGGAGGGGACTCCTACGAGCAGTACTTC.

This chain joins TRBV19 and TRBJ1-4; no definite D call. The CDR3 is 15 amino acids. Germline V CDR1 and CDR2: LNHDA, SQIVND (reference sequence). Trimming took off 3 bases at V and 0 bases at J, with 8 bases between the two ends. The CDR3 sequence: CASSIVATTNEKLFF. Written as DNA, the CDR3 is TGTGCCAGTAGTATCGTGGCGACAACTAATGAAAAACTGTTTTTT. Full variable domain (rest looked up from reference TRBV19 and TRBJ1-4): DGGITQSPKYLFRKEGQNVTLSCEQNLNHDAMYWYRQDPGQGLRLIYYSQIVNDFQKGDIAEGYSVSREKKESFPLTVTSAQKNPTAFYLCASSIVATTNEKLFFGSGTQLSVL.

This chain uses TRBV6-5 with TRBJ2-4; tentative D call: TRBD1 (5 bases). CDR3 length: 14 amino acids. Germline loops: CDR1 MNHEY, CDR2 SVGAGI. V was trimmed by 4 bases and J by 6 bases, leaving 13 bases between them. Written as DNA, the CDR3 is TGTGCCAGCAGTTCAGGGCTCCTTACAAACATTCAGTACTTC. Its protein is CASSSGLLTNIQYF.

The J gene is TRBJ2-2, the V gene TRBV4-3; weak D call: TRBD2 (5 bases). The CDR3 spans 17 residues. The ends were cut back, 3 bases at V and 5 bases at J, with 19 bases in the middle. From germline, CDR1 is LGHNA and CDR2 YSLEER. CDR3 sequence (DNA): TGCGCCAGCAGCCAGGCGGCTAGCTGGCTGTTTACCGGGGAGCTGTTTTTT. It translates to CASSQAASWLFTGELFF.

The chain carries TRBV4-1 and TRBJ2-1; 11 bases fit TRBD2. Losses at the gene ends were 1 base for V and 4 bases for J; bases not matched to a gene: 6. CDR1 and CDR2 (germline): MGHRA, YSYEKL. This CDR3 comprises 17 residues. CDR3 sequence: CASSQAARLAGYNEQFF. The DNA for the CDR3 is TGCGCCAGCAGCCAAGCCGCCCGACTAGCGGGGTACAATGAGCAGTTCTTC.